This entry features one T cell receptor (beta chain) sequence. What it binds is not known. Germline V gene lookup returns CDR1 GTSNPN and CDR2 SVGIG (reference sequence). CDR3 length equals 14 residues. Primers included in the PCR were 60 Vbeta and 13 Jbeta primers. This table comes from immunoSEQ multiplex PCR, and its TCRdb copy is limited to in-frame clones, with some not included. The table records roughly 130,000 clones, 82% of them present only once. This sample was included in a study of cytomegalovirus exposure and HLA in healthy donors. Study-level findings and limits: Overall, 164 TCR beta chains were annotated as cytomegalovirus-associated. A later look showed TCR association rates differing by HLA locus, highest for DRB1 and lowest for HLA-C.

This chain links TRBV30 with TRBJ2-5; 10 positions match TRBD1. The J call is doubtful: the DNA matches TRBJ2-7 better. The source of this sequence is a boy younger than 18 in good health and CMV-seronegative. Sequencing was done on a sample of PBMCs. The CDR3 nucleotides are TGTGCCTGGAGTGTGGGACAGGGGATAGGCGAGCAGTACTTC. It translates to CAWSVGQGIGEQYF.